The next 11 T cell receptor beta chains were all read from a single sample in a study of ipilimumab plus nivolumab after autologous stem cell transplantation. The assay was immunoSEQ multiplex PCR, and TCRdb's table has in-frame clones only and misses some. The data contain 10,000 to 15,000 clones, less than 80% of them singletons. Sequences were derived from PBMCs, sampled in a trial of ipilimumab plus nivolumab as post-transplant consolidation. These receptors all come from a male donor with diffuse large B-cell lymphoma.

CDR3: CASSKTGTGGVYGYTF. In nucleotides, the CDR3 is TGTGCCAGCAGTAAAACCGGGACAGGGGGCGTCTATGGCTACACCTTC. The chain links TRBV27 to TRBJ1-2, with 12 bases lining up with TRBD1. The germline V gene encodes CDR1 MNHEY and CDR2 SMNVEV (reference sequence). Trimming removed 5 bases from V and 4 bases from J; junction bases left unmatched: 8. This CDR3 spans 16 amino acids.

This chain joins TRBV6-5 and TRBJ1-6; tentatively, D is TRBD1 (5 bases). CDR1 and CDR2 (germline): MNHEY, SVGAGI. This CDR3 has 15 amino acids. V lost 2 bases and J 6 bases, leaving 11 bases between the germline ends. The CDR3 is CASSYVQGPNSPLHF. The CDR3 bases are TGTGCCAGCAGTTACGTTCAGGGCCCTAATTCACCCCTCCACTTT.

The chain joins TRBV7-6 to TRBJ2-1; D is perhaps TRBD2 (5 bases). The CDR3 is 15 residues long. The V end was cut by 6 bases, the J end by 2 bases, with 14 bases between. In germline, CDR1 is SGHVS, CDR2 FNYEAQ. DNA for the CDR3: TGTGCCAGCAGTCCTGACTACGGACCCTACAATGAGCAGTTCTTC. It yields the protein CASSPDYGPYNEQFF.

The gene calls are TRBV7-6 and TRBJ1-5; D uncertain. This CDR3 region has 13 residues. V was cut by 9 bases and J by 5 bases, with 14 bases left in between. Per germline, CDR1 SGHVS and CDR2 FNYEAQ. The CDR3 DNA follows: TGTGCCAGTGCAAAGGGATCACATCAGCCCCAGCATTTT. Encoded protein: CASAKGSHQPQHF.

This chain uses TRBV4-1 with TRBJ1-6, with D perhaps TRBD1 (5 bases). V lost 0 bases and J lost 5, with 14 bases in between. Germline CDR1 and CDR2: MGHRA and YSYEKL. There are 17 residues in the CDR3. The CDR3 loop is CASSQDRRGMDNSPLHF. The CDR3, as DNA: TGCGCCAGCAGCCAAGATCGCCGGGGGATGGATAATTCACCCCTCCACTTT.

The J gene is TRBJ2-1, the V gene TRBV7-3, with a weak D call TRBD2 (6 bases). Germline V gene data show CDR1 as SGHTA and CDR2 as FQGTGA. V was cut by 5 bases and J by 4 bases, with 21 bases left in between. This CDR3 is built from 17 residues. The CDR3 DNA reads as TGTGCCAGCAGCGAAAAGGCTAGCGCAGGCCGTTACAATGAGCAGTTCTTC. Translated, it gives CASSEKASAGRYNEQFF.

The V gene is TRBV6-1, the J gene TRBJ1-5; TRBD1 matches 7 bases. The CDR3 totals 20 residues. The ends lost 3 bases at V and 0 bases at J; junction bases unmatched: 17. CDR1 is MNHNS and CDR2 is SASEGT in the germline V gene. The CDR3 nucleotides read TGTGCCAGCAGTGACCTAGGGGGGTACCGGGACAGCTATAGCAATCAGCCCCAGCATTTT. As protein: CASSDLGGYRDSYSNQPQHF.

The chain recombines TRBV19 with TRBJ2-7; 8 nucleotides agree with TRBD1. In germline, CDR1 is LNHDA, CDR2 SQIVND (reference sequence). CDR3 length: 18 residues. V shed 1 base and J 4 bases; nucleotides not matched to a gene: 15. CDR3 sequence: CASSIAFPWGQVQYEQYF. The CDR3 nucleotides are TGTGCCAGTAGTATAGCTTTTCCTTGGGGACAGGTTCAGTACGAGCAGTACTTC.

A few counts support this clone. CDR3 in DNA: TGTGCCAGTAGTGGTGGGACAGGGAGTCGGTACGAGCAGTACTTC. Translated, it gives CASSGGTGSRYEQYF. The chain uses TRBV19 and TRBJ2-7; 9 bases are shared with TRBD1. CDR1 and CDR2 from the germline V gene are LNHDA and SQIVND (reference sequence). V trimming: 5 bases; J trimming: 4 bases; junction bases outside the gene matches: 9. The CDR3 sequence is 15 residues long.

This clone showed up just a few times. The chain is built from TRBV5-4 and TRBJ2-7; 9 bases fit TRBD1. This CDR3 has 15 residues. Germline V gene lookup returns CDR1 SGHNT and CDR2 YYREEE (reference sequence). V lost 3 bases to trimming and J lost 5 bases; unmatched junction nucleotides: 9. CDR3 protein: CASSSGGDRDHEQYF. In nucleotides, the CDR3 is TGTGCCAGCAGCTCCGGCGGGGACAGGGACCACGAGCAGTACTTC.

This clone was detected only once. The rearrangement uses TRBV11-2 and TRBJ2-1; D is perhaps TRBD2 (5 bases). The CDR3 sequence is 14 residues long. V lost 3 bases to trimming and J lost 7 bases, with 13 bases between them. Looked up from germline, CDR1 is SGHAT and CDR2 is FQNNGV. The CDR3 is CASSLERVRNEQFF. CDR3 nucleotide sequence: TGTGCCAGCAGCTTGGAGAGGGTCAGGAATGAGCAGTTCTTC.